A selection of T cell receptor beta chains follows, all from one sample in a study of blood T cell repertoires in COVID-19. Repertoires were generated with immunoSEQ multiplex PCR, while TCRdb's copy carries only in-frame clones and drops some. This sample yields about 440,000 clones, of which roughly 88% are seen a single time; over 9.5% belongs to the top ten. Specimen: peripheral blood. The receptor set was obtained from a woman in her forties or fifties with COVID-19, enrolled during active disease. The CDR3 runs from the conserved cysteine through the conserved F or W. Each record gives: J gene, clone size, D gene, V gene, CDR3 protein, CDR3 DNA. D genes are given only for firm matches. Size is stated for part of the rows, as once, few or many counts, or as a class when the clone is expanded.

TRBJ2-3,.,TRBD1,TRBV11-1,CASSLLTGRDTQYF,TGTGCCAGCAGCTTACTGACAGGGAGAGATACGCAGTATTTT
TRBJ2-7,once,.,TRBV9,CASSGQTGDSYEQYF,TGTGCCAGCAGCGGACAGACGGGAGATTCCTACGAGCAGTACTTC
TRBJ1-2,once,.,TRBV6-2/TRBV6-3,CASSYPRAPYGYTF,TGTGCCAGCAGTTACCCCAGGGCCCCCTATGGCTACACCTTC
TRBJ1-2,.,.,TRBV7-9,CASSLVQTGYTF,TGTGCCAGCAGCTTAGTACAGACCGGCTACACCTTC
TRBJ2-5,.,TRBD2,TRBV11-3,CASSLRPGGQETQYF,TGTGCCAGCAGCTTACGACCGGGGGGCCAAGAGACCCAGTACTTC
TRBJ2-1,.,.,TRBV18,CASSQGLMGEQFF,TGTGCCAGCTCACAGGGGTTGATGGGTGAGCAGTTCTTC
TRBJ2-7,.,.,TRBV19,CASSPPDSQPYEQYF,TGTGCCAGTAGTCCCCCCGACAGCCAACCCTACGAGCAGTACTTC
TRBJ2-7,.,TRBD1,TRBV9,CASSASGTGAYEQYF,TGTGCCAGCAGCGCCTCCGGGACAGGGGCCTACGAGCAGTACTTC
TRBJ1-1,.,TRBD1,TRBV5-1,CASSVDRANTEAFF,TGCGCCAGCAGCGTGGACAGGGCGAACACTGAAGCTTTCTTT
TRBJ2-3,.,.,TRBV5-4,CASSLMIATSTDTQYF,TGTGCCAGCAGTCTCATGATCGCGACTAGCACAGATACGCAGTATTTT
TRBJ2-3,.,.,TRBV19,CASSRAATSTDTQYF,TGTGCCAGTAGTAGGGCAGCAACTAGCACAGATACGCAGTATTTT
TRBJ1-3,once,.,TRBV6-5,CASCLTGAGNTIYF,TGTGCCAGCTGCCTGACAGGCGCTGGAAACACCATATATTTT
TRBJ2-1,.,.,TRBV9,CASSLYRSSYNEQFF,TGTGCCAGCAGTTTGTACAGGTCGTCCTACAATGAGCAGTTCTTC
TRBJ2-2,.,TRBD1,TRBV2,CASSSTGVDTGELFF,TGTGCCAGCAGCTCTACAGGGGTGGACACCGGGGAGCTGTTTTTT
TRBJ1-2,few,TRBD1,TRBV27,CASSTGQGIRGYTF,TGTGCCAGCAGTACGGGACAGGGTATACGAGGCTACACCTTC
TRBJ1-1,.,TRBD1,TRBV4-1,CASSQATGERTEAFF,TGCGCCAGCAGCCAAGCCACAGGGGAGAGAACTGAAGCTTTCTTT
TRBJ2-7,.,.,TRBV4-1,CASSITGNSYEQYF,TGCGCCAGCAGTATCACAGGGAATAGTTACGAGCAGTACTTC
TRBJ1-5,.,.,TRBV18,CASSPARFEPQHF,TGTGCCAGCTCACCAGCCAGGTTCGAGCCCCAGCATTTT
TRBJ1-2,.,.,TRBV5-1,CASSLWEGDYGYTF,TGCGCCAGCAGCTTGTGGGAGGGTGACTATGGCTACACCTTC
TRBJ1-1,.,.,TRBV10-2,CASSPPGQNTEAFF,TGCGCCAGCAGTCCTCCGGGACAGAACACTGAAGCTTTCTTT
TRBJ1-1,.,.,TRBV5-4,CASSRRQGNTEAFF,TGTGCCAGCAGCCGGCGGCAGGGGAACACTGAAGCTTTCTTT
TRBJ2-7,once,.,TRBV28,CASGGGYYEQYF,TGTGCCAGCGGCGGCGGATACTACGAGCAGTACTTC
TRBJ2-1,once,.,TRBV19,CASSRNDRPFSYNEQFF,TGTGCCAGTAGTAGGAACGACAGGCCCTTTTCTTACAATGAGCAGTTCTTC
TRBJ2-1,.,TRBD1,TRBV11-3,CASSLGQSNNEQFF,TGTGCCAGCAGCTTGGGACAGTCCAACAATGAGCAGTTCTTC
TRBJ1-2,.,TRBD1,TRBV3-1/TRBV3-2,CASSRSDRGDGYTF,TGTGCCAGCAGCCGCTCCGACAGGGGCGATGGCTACACCTTC
TRBJ2-3,.,TRBD2,TRBV5-1,CASSYSGDSTDTQYF,TGCGCCAGCAGCTATAGCGGGGATAGCACAGATACGCAGTATTTT
TRBJ2-2,.,.,TRBV7-3,CASSPKGGFTGELFF,TGTGCCAGCAGCCCGAAGGGGGGGTTCACCGGGGAGCTGTTTTTT
TRBJ1-1,few,.,TRBV11-3,CASSLDQVNTEAFF,TGTGCCAGCAGCTTAGATCAGGTGAACACTGAAGCTTTCTTT
TRBJ1-6,.,.,TRBV4-2,CASSQDDTGLGSPLHF,TGTGCCAGCAGCCAAGATGACACAGGGTTGGGTTCACCCCTCCACTTT
TRBJ1-5,few,.,TRBV23-1,CASSQPRRALNQPQHF,TGCGCCAGCAGTCAACCCAGGCGGGCTCTAAATCAGCCCCAGCATTTT
TRBJ2-7,few,.,TRBV5-4,CASSLQGTYEQYF,TGTGCCAGCAGCTTACAGGGTACCTACGAGCAGTACTTC
TRBJ2-2,.,TRBD1,TRBV5-4,CASSSGTGATGELFF,TGTGCCAGCAGTTCCGGGACAGGGGCCACCGGGGAGCTGTTTTTT
TRBJ1-1,.,.,TRBV19,CASSIVSFHQGMNTEAFF,TGTGCCAGTAGTATAGTCTCGTTTCACCAGGGGATGAACACTGAAGCTTTCTTT
TRBJ1-2,.,.,TRBV5-1,CASSPGQRYGYTF,TGCGCCAGCAGCCCTGGACAGAGATATGGCTACACCTTC
TRBJ1-6,.,TRBD1,TRBV19,CASSSSTGGGSPLHF,TGTGCCAGTAGTTCCTCAACAGGGGGCGGATCACCCCTCCACTTT
TRBJ1-4,.,TRBD1,TRBV27,CASRPGGAREKLFF,TGTGCCAGCAGACCAGGGGGCGCAAGGGAAAAACTGTTTTTT
TRBJ1-2,.,TRBD1,TRBV10-2,CASSVGTGPPGYTF,TGCGCCAGCAGTGTCGGGACAGGTCCACCAGGCTACACCTTC
TRBJ1-1,.,TRBD1,TRBV7-9,CASSPGDRLRTEAFF,TGTGCCAGCAGCCCAGGGGACAGGTTGAGAACTGAAGCTTTCTTT
TRBJ1-2,once,.,TRBV6-5,CASRLQGSNYGYTF,TGTGCCAGCAGACTCCAGGGTTCTAACTATGGCTACACCTTC
TRBJ1-2,.,.,TRBV30,CAWSRTPGANYGYTF,TGTGCCTGGAGTCGAACACCGGGGGCTAACTATGGCTACACCTTC
TRBJ2-1,.,.,TRBV2,CASSEAGLTVRLNNEQFF,TGTGCCAGCAGTGAAGCGGGACTGACAGTGAGGTTGAACAATGAGCAGTTCTTC
TRBJ2-7,.,.,TRBV5-1,CASSLTSSPSYEQYF,TGCGCCAGCAGCTTAACAAGTTCTCCCTCCTACGAGCAGTACTTC
TRBJ1-1,.,.,TRBV20-1,CSASGGRHPEAFF,TGCAGTGCTAGTGGGGGGCGTCACCCTGAAGCTTTCTTT
TRBJ2-1,.,TRBD2,TRBV27,CASSSLTSSEQFF,TGTGCCAGCAGTTCCTTGACTAGCTCTGAGCAGTTCTTC
TRBJ1-1,.,TRBD1,TRBV7-8,CASSHDRAGMNTEAFF,TGTGCCAGCAGCCACGACAGGGCTGGAATGAACACTGAAGCTTTCTTT
TRBJ1-6,.,TRBD1,TRBV19,CASSFGTGEISSPLHF,TGTGCCAGTAGTTTTGGGACAGGGGAAATCAGTTCACCCCTCCACTTT
TRBJ1-5,few,TRBD1,TRBV5-1,CASSFSGTEDQPQHF,TGCGCCAGCAGCTTCTCCGGGACAGAGGATCAGCCCCAGCATTTT
TRBJ1-2,.,.,TRBV3-1/TRBV3-2,CASSQALGGDGYTF,TGTGCCAGCAGCCAGGCCTTGGGGGGGGATGGCTACACCTTC
TRBJ1-1,once,.,TRBV5-1,CASSLRVLEDTEAFF,TGCGCCAGCAGCCTCCGGGTCTTAGAGGACACTGAAGCTTTCTTT
TRBJ1-2,.,TRBD1,TRBV29-1,CSVFTGGSLNYGYTF,TGCAGCGTTTTCACAGGGGGTTCCCTTAACTATGGCTACACCTTC
TRBJ1-6,.,.,TRBV9,CASSVAGGNSPLHF,TGTGCCAGCAGCGTAGCGGGGGGGAATTCACCCCTCCACTTT
TRBJ1-4,.,TRBD1,TRBV10-3,CATRQGATNEKLFF,TGTGCCACCCGACAGGGTGCAACTAATGAAAAACTGTTTTTT
TRBJ2-1,.,.,TRBV7-9,CASSLGVSYNEQFF,TGTGCCAGCAGCTTGGGAGTTTCCTACAATGAGCAGTTCTTC
TRBJ1-2,.,.,TRBV11-2,CASSLYRLPLHYTF,TGTGCCAGCAGCTTGTATAGGCTTCCACTACACTACACCTTC
TRBJ1-1,.,.,TRBV18,CASSPRVNTEAFF,TGTGCCAGCTCACCACGCGTTAACACTGAAGCTTTCTTT
TRBJ1-4,.,.,TRBV28,CASSPRSATNEKLFF,TGTGCCAGCAGCCCGAGGTCCGCAACTAATGAAAAACTGTTTTTT
TRBJ2-5,.,.,TRBV2,CASSPRDWETQYF,TGTGCCAGCAGTCCCAGGGATTGGGAGACCCAGTACTTC
TRBJ2-1,.,TRBD2,TRBV9,CASSVKVAGGDNEQFF,TGTGCCAGCAGCGTGAAGGTGGCGGGGGGTGACAATGAGCAGTTCTTC
TRBJ2-3,.,TRBD2,TRBV4-1,CASSPIGLAGDTQYF,TGCGCCAGCAGCCCTATCGGACTAGCGGGAGATACGCAGTATTTT
TRBJ1-2,few,.,TRBV3-1/TRBV3-2,CASSYGILNGYTF,TGTGCCAGCAGTTACGGGATTTTAAATGGCTACACCTTC